A selection of T cell receptor beta chains follows, all from one sample in a study of early T cells in non-severe SARS-CoV-2 infection. Each CDR3 protein gets one entry after TCRdb re-called the 5' RACE reads with MiXCR. Of 87,000 or so distinct CDR3 sequences in the sample, over 9% were seen once. The sequenced material came from whole blood. The receptors shown here come from an adult who was a healthcare worker with PCR-confirmed SARS-CoV-2 infection or an uninfected control (not recorded which). CDR3s include the opening cysteine and the closing phenylalanine or tryptophan. D genes are given only for firm matches. Size is omitted from some rows. Given values are once, few, many or a class for expanded clones.

.,TRBV5-1,few,TRBJ1-6,CASSLFGENSPLHF,TGCGCCAGCAGCTTGTTTGGGGAGAATTCACCCCTCCACTTT
.,TRBV29-1,few,TRBJ2-2,CSVELERVTNTGELFF,TGCAGCGTTGAACTTGAAAGAGTAACGAACACCGGGGAGCTGTTTTTT
TRBD2,TRBV25-1,many,TRBJ2-3,CASSDGGRSTDTQYF,TGTGCCAGCAGTGACGGCGGGAGAAGCACAGATACGCAGTATTTT
.,TRBV12-3/TRBV12-4,few,TRBJ2-7,CASSPGQTYEQYF,TGTGCCAGCAGTCCCGGCCAGACCTACGAGCAGTACTTC
TRBD1,TRBV2,few,TRBJ1-2,CASGEWTGGSGYTF,TGTGCCAGCGGGGAATGGACAGGGGGCTCTGGCTACACCTTC
.,TRBV30,.,TRBJ1-2,CAWRLERHYGYTF,TGTGCCTGGAGGCTTGAGAGGCACTATGGCTACACCTTC
.,TRBV2,.,TRBJ2-1,CASSGGLGQFF,TGTGCCAGCAGCGGGGGGCTAGGCCAGTTCTTC
TRBD2,TRBV29-1,few,TRBJ2-7,CSVVPSGISYEQYF,TGCAGCGTTGTCCCTAGCGGGATCTCCTACGAGCAGTACTTC
.,TRBV5-6,.,TRBJ2-5,CASSLARGPETQYF,TGTGCCAGCAGCTTGGCCCGGGGGCCAGAGACCCAGTACTTC
.,TRBV13,many,TRBJ2-3,CASSPTGDTQYF,TGTGCCAGCAGCCCCACGGGAGATACGCAGTATTTT
TRBD1,TRBV19,.,TRBJ1-5,CASSIPTGQGARPQHF,TGTGCCAGTAGTATACCCACGGGACAGGGGGCTCGGCCCCAGCATTTT
.,TRBV5-1,many,TRBJ2-1,CASSPPPGVAYNEQFF,TGCGCCAGCAGCCCACCTCCGGGGGTAGCCTACAATGAGCAGTTCTTC
TRBD1,TRBV7-2,.,TRBJ2-7,CASSLVGTGVWEQYF,TGTGCCAGCAGCTTAGTGGGGACAGGGGTATGGGAGCAGTACTTC
TRBD1,TRBV9,many,TRBJ2-3,CASSATGFDTQYF,TGTGCCAGCAGCGCGACAGGGTTCGATACGCAGTATTTT
.,TRBV5-4,many,TRBJ1-1,CASSSDPNTEAFF,TGTGCCAGCAGCTCGGACCCGAACACTGAAGCTTTCTTT
.,TRBV18,many,TRBJ1-6,CASSTFGADSPLHF,TGTGCCAGCTCGACCTTTGGTGCCGATTCACCCCTCCACTTT
.,TRBV30,few,TRBJ2-7,CACRMGYEQYF,TGTGCCTGCCGCATGGGTTACGAGCAGTACTTC
TRBD2,TRBV24-1,many,TRBJ2-1,CATSVGTSGMDEQFF,TGTGCCACCAGTGTGGGGACTAGCGGTATGGATGAGCAGTTCTTC
TRBD1,TRBV11-2,.,TRBJ2-7,CASSQPGQAYEQYF,TGTGCCAGCAGCCAACCGGGACAGGCCTACGAGCAGTACTTC
TRBD2,TRBV4-1,.,TRBJ2-3,CASSSSSGTSGRGATDTQYF,TGCGCCAGCAGCTCTTCTTCTGGGACTAGCGGGAGAGGGGCCACAGATACGCAGTATTTT
TRBD2,TRBV10-3,.,TRBJ2-3,CATYPGAATSATDTQYF,TGTGCCACCTACCCTGGAGCCGCGACTAGCGCCACAGATACGCAGTATTTT
.,TRBV4-1,many,TRBJ2-1,CASSPSQGPYNEQFF,TGCGCCAGCAGCCCCTCCCAGGGACCCTACAATGAGCAGTTCTTC
.,TRBV7-3,few,TRBJ2-3,CASSLSFGSTDTQYF,TGTGCCAGCAGCCTCAGCTTCGGGAGCACAGATACGCAGTATTTT
.,TRBV19,.,TRBJ1-2,CASRITRGPNYGYTF,TGTGCCAGTAGGATTACTCGGGGACCTAACTATGGCTACACCTTC
.,TRBV6-5,.,TRBJ1-5,CASRNPLQPQHF,TGTGCCAGCAGAAATCCTCTCCAGCCCCAGCATTTT
TRBD1,TRBV20-1,many,TRBJ2-7,CSAADRGRSYEQYF,TGCAGTGCTGCAGACAGGGGAAGGTCCTACGAGCAGTACTTC
TRBD1,TRBV11-2,many,TRBJ1-1,CASSLVGQGFTEAFF,TGTGCCAGCAGCTTAGTGGGACAGGGGTTCACTGAAGCTTTCTTT
TRBD1,TRBV5-6,.,TRBJ1-1,CASSWDRGLNTEAFF,TGTGCCAGCAGCTGGGACAGGGGGCTGAACACTGAAGCTTTCTTT
.,TRBV24-1,few,TRBJ2-1,CATSDSEGRPLYNEQFF,TGTGCCACCAGTGATTCCGAGGGTCGACCCCTCTACAATGAGCAGTTCTTC
.,TRBV7-6,many,TRBJ1-4,CASSPSRTTNEKLFF,TGTGCCAGCAGCCCTAGCAGGACAACTAATGAAAAACTGTTTTTT
.,TRBV10-2,few,TRBJ2-7,CASMSAGRYEQYF,TGCGCCAGCATGTCGGCTGGGCGTTACGAGCAGTACTTC
.,TRBV2,few,TRBJ2-5,CASSEAPGGETQYF,TGTGCCAGCAGTGAAGCTCCGGGCGGAGAGACCCAGTACTTC
.,TRBV12-3/TRBV12-4,few,TRBJ2-1,CASSFRTGSHEQFF,TGTGCCAGCAGCTTTCGAACAGGGTCTCATGAGCAGTTCTTC
.,TRBV19,many,TRBJ1-2,CASSTPRGGYTF,TGTGCCAGTAGTACCCCCCGTGGTGGCTACACCTTC
.,TRBV12-5,many,TRBJ1-2,CASGAPGRGHGYTF,TGTGCTAGTGGTGCACCGGGGAGGGGCCATGGCTACACCTTC
TRBD2,TRBV7-6,.,TRBJ2-7,CASSQRTSGSHEQYF,TGTGCCAGCAGCCAACGGACTAGCGGGAGCCACGAGCAGTACTTC
.,TRBV7-6,few,TRBJ2-3,CASSFRAQSTDTQYF,TGTGCCAGCAGCTTCCGGGCCCAAAGCACAGATACGCAGTATTTT